The text below deals with one TCR beta chain. V trimming: 4 bases; J trimming: 7 bases; junction bases outside the gene matches: 4. The CDR3 contains 15 residues. In germline, CDR1 is MNHEY, CDR2 SMNVEV (reference sequence). The entry originates in a study of blood T cell repertoires in COVID-19. Whole-study context: Both acute and convalescent COVID-19 samples were obtained from the United States, Italy and Spain. PBMCs, B-cell-depleted T cells, or T cells provided the cDNA or gDNA that made up the material.

The method was immunoSEQ multiplex PCR; TCRdb's version includes in-frame clones alone and lacks a portion of them. Among 180,000 or so clones listed, approximately 85% were seen once. The receptor comes from a woman of 80 years or more with acute or convalescent COVID-19. The J gene is TRBJ1-6, the V gene TRBV27; 10 bases agree with TRBD1. Sequenced sample: peripheral blood. CDR3 sequence: CASSYLGQGNSPLHF. In DNA form, the CDR3 reads TGTGCCAGCAGTTACCTGGGACAGGGGAATTCACCCCTCCACTTT.